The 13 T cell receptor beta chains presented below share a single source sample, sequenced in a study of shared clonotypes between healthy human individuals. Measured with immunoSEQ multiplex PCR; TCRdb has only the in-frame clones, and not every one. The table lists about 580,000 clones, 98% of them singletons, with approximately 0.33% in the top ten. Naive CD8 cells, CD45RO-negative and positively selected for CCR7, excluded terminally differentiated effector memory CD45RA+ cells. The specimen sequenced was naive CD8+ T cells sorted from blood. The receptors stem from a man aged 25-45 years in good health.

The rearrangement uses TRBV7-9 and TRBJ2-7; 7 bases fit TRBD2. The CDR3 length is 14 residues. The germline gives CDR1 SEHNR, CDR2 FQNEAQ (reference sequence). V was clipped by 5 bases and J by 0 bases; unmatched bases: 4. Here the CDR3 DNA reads TGTGCCAGCAGCCCCAAGCGGGACTCCTACGAGCAGTACTTC. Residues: CASSPKRDSYEQYF.

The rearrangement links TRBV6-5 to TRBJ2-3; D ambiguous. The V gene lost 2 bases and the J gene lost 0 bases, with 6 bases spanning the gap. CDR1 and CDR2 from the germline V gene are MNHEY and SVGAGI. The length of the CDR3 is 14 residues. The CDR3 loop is CASSYDLSTDTQYF. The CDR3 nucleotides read TGTGCCAGCAGTTACGATCTTAGCACAGATACGCAGTATTTT.

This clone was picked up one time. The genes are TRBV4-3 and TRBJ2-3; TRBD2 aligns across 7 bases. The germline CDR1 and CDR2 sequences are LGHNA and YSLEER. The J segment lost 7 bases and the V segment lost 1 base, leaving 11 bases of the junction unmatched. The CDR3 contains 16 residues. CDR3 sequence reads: CASSQGWREITHTQYF. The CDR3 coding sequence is TGCGCCAGCAGCCAAGGGTGGCGGGAGATAACACATACGCAGTATTTT.

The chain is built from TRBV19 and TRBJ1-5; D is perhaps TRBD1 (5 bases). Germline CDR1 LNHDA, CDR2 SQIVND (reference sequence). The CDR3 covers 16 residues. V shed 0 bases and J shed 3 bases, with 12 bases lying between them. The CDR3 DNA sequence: TGTGCCAGTAGTATAGATCTAGGGGTTCTCAATCAGCCCCAGCATTTT. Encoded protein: CASSIDLGVLNQPQHF.

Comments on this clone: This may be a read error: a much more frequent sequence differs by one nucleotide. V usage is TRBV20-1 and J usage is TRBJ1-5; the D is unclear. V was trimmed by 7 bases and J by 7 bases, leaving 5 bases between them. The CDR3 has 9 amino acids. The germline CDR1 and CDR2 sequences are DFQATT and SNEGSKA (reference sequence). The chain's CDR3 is CSVGQPQHF. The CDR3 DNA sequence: TGCAGTGTTGGGCAGCCCCAGCATTTT.

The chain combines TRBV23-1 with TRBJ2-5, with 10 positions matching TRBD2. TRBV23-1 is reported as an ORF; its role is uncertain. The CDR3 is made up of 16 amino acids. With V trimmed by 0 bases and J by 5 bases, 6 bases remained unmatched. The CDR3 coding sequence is TGCGCCAGCAGTCAATCGGTTCCTAGCGGGAGTGAGACCCAGTACTTC. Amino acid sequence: CASSQSVPSGSETQYF.

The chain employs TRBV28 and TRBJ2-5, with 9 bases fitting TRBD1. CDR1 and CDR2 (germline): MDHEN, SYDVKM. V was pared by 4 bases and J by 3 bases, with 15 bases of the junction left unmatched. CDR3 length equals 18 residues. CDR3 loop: CASSSSGTGPGLEETQYF. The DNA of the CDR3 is TGTGCCAGCAGTTCATCCGGGACAGGGCCGGGTTTGGAAGAGACCCAGTACTTC.

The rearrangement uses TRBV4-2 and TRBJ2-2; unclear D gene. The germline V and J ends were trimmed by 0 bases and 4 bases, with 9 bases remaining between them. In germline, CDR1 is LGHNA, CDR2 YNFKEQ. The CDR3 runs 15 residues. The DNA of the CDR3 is TGTGCCAGCAGCCAAGATCCCAGCACCACCGGGGAGCTGTTTTTT. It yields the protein CASSQDPSTTGELFF.

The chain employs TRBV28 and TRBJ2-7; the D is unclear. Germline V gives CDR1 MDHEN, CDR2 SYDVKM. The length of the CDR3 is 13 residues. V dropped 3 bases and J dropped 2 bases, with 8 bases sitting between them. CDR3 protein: CASSFVGAYEQYF. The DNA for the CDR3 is TGTGCCAGCAGTTTTGTCGGAGCCTACGAGCAGTACTTC.

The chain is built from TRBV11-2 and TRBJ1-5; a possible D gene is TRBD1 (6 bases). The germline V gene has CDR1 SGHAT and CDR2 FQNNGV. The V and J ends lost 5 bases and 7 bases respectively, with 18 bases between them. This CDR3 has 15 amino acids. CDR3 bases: TGTGCCAGCAGCCCCCTGGGGGGCGCGCGGCAGCCCCAGCATTTT. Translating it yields CASSPLGGARQPQHF.

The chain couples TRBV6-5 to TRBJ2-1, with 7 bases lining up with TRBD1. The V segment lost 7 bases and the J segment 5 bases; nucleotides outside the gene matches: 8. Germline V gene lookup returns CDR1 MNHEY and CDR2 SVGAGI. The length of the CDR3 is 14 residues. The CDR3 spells CASTVQGRNNEQFF. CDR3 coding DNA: TGTGCCAGCACCGTACAGGGGCGGAACAATGAGCAGTTCTTC.

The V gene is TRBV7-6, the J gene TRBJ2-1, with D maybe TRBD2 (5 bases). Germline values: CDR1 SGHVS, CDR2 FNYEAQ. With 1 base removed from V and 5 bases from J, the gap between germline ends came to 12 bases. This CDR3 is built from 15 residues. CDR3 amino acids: CASSLGGRGHNEQFF. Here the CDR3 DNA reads TGTGCCAGCAGCTTAGGAGGGAGAGGCCACAATGAGCAGTTCTTC.

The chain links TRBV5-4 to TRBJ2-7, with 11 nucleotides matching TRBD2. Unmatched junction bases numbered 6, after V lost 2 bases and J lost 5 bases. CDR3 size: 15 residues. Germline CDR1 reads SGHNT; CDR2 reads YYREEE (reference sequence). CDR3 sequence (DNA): TGTGCCAGCAGCTTCTCGACTAGCGGGATCGACGAGCAGTACTTC. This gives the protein CASSFSTSGIDEQYF.